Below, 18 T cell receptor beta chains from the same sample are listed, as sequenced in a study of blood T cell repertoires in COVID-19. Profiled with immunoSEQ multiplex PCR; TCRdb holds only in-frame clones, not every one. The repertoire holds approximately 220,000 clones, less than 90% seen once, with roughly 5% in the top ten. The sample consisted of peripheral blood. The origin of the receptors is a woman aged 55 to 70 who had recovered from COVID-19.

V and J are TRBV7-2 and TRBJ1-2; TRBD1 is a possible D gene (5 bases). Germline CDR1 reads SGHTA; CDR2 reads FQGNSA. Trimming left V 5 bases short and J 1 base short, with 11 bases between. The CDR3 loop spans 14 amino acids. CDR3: CASSATAINYGYTF. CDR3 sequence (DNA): TGTGCCAGCAGCGCGACAGCGATTAACTATGGCTACACCTTC.

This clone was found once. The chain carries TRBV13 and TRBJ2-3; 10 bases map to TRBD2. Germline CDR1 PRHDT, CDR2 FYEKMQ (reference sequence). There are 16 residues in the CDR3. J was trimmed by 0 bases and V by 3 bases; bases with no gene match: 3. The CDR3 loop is CASSFGLAESTDTQYF. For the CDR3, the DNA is TGTGCCAGCAGCTTCGGACTAGCGGAAAGCACAGATACGCAGTATTTT.

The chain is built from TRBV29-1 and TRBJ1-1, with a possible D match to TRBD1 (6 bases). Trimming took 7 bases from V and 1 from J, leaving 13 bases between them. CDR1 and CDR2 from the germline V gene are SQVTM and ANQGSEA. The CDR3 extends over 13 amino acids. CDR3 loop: CSATRTENTEAFF. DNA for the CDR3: TGCAGCGCCACCCGGACAGAGAACACTGAAGCTTTCTTT. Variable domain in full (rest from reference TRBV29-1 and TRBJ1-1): SAVISQKPSRDICQRGTSLTIQCQVDSQVTMMFWYRQQPGQSLTLIATANQGSEATYESGFVIDKFPISRPNLTFSTLTVSNMSPEDSSIYLCSATRTENTEAFFGQGTRLTVV.

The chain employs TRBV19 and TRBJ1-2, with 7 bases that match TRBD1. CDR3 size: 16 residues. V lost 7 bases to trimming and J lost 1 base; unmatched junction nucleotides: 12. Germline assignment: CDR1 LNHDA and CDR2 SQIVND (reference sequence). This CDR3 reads CASTTSTGKYNYGYTF. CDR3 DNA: TGTGCCAGTACCACCTCGACAGGGAAATATAACTATGGCTACACCTTC.

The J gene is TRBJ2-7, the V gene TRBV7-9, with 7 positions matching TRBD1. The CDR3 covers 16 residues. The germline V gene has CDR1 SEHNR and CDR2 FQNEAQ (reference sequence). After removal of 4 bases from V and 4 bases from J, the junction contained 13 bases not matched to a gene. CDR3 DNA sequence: TGTGCCAGCAGCTCAATTACTAGGACAGGTAGATACGAGCAGTACTTC. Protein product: CASSSITRTGRYEQYF.

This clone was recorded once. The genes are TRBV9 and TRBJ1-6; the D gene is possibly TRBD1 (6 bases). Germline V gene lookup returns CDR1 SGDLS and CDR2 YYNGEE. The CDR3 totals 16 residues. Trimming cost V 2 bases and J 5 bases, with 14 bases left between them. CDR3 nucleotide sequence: TGTGCCAGCAGCGTGGGCGGGGGCGCCCATAATTCACCCCTCCACTTT. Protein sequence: CASSVGGGAHNSPLHF.

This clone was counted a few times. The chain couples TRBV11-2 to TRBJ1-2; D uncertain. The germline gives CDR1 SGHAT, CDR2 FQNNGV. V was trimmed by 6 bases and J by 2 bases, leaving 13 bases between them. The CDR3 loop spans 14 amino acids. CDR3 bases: TGTGCCAGCAGTTCCCAGACCGGGAACTATGGCTACACCTTC. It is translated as CASSSQTGNYGYTF.

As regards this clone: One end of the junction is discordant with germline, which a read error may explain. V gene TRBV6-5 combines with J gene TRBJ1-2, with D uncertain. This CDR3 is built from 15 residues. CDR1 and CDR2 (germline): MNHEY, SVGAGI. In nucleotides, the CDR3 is TGTGCCAGCAGAGACCAGCGCGAAGGTACCTATAGCTACACCTTC. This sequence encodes CASRDQREGTYSYTF.

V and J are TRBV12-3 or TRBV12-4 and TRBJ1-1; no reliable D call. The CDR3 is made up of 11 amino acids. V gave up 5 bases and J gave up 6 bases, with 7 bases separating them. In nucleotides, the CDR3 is TGTGCCAGCAGTCTCGGGGCTGAAGCTTTCTTT. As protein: CASSLGAEAFF.

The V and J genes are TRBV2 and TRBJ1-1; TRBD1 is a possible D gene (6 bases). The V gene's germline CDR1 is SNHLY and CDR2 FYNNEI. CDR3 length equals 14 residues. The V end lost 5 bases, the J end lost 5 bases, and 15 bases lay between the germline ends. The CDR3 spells CASSKTGLGTEAFF. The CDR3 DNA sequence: TGTGCCAGCAGTAAAACAGGGTTGGGTACTGAAGCTTTCTTT.

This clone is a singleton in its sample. CDR3 sequence reads: CASSYLYSSGNTIYF. The CDR3 coding sequence is TGCGCCAGCAGCTATTTATACTCCTCTGGAAACACCATATATTTT. The V gene is TRBV4-1, the J gene TRBJ1-3; D gene unclear. Germline CDR1 is MGHRA and CDR2 is YSYEKL. The germline V and J ends were trimmed by 5 bases and 0 bases, with 11 bases remaining between them. This CDR3 has 15 residues.

This CDR3 is CATSRSKGRTGELFF. The CDR3 region has the DNA TGTGCCACCAGCCGGAGTAAGGGGAGGACCGGGGAGCTGTTTTTT. The J gene is TRBJ2-2, the V gene TRBV15; perhaps TRBD2 as D (6 bases). Looked up from germline, CDR1 is LNHNV and CDR2 is YYDKDF (reference sequence). The CDR3 runs 15 residues. The V gene lost 5 bases and the J gene lost 5 bases, with 15 bases spanning the gap.

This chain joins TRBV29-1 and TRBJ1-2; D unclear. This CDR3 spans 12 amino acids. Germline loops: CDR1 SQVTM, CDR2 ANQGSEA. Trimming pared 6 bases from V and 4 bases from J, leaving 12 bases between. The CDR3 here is CSVVWPGYGYTF. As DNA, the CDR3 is TGCAGCGTAGTTTGGCCAGGCTATGGCTACACCTTC.

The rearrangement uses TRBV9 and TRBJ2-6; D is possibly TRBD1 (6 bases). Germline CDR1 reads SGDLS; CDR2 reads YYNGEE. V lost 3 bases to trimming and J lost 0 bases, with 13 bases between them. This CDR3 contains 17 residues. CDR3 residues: CASSGLDSRSGANVLTF. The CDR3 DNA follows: TGTGCCAGCAGCGGTTTGGACAGCCGCTCTGGGGCCAACGTCCTGACTTTC.

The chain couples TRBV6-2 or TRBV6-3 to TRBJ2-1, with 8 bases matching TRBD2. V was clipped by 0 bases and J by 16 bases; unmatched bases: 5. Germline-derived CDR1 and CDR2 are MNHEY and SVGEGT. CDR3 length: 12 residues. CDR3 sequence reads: CASSYSRGVEFF. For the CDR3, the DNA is TGTGCCAGCAGTTACTCGCGGGGGGTGGAATTCTTC.

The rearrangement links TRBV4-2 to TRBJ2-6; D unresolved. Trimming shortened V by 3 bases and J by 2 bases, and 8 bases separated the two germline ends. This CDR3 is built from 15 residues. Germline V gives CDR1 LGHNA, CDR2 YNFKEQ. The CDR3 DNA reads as TGTGCCAGCAGCCACGTAGAGGCTGGGGCCAACGTCCTGACTTTC. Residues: CASSHVEAGANVLTF.

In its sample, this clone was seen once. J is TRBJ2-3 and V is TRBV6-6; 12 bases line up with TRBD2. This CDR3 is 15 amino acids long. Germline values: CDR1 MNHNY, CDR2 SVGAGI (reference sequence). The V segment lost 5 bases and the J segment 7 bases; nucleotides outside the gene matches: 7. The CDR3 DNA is TGTGCCAGCAGTCCCACTAGCGGGGGGACAAATACGCAGTATTTT. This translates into CASSPTSGGTNTQYF.

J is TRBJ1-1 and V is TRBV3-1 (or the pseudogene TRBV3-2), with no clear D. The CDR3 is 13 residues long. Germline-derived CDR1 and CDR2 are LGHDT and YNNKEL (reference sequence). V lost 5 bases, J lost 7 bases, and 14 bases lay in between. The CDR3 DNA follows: TGTGCCAGCAGCTATCCCGGCCAGGATGAAGCTTTCTTT. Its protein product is CASSYPGQDEAFF.